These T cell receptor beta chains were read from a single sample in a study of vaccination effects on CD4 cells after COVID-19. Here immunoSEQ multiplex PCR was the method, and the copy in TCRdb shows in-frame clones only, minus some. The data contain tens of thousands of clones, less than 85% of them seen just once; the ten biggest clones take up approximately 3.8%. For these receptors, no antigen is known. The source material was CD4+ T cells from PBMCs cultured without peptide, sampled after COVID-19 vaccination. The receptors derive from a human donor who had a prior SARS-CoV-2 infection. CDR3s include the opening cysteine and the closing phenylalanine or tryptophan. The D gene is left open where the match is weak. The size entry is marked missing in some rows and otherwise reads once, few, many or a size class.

CASTTTSTGDYGYTF | TGTGCCAGCACAACTACTTCTACAGGGGACTATGGCTACACCTTC | TRBV6-5 | TRBD1 | - | TRBJ1-2
CASSYGNRGVYNEQFF | TGTGCCAGCAGTTACGGGAACAGGGGGGTTTACAATGAGCAGTTCTTC | TRBV6-5 | TRBD1 | - | TRBJ2-1
CASSLVGGKGDTQYF | TGTGCCAGCAGCTTAGTTGGTGGGAAAGGAGATACGCAGTATTTT | TRBV11-2 | - | - | TRBJ2-3
CASSLRQGVASTEAFF | TGTGCCAGCAGCTTAAGACAGGGGGTAGCAAGCACTGAAGCTTTCTTT | TRBV7-9 | TRBD1 | - | TRBJ1-1
CAIRVGQGALGTYEQYF | TGTGCCATCAGAGTGGGACAGGGGGCCCTCGGGACCTACGAGCAGTACTTC | TRBV10-3 | TRBD1 | few | TRBJ2-7
CASSDESGGYEQYF | TGTGCCAGCAGCGATGAGTCAGGGGGGTACGAGCAGTACTTC | TRBV2 | - | - | TRBJ2-7
CASGLDNGKLFF | TGCGCCAGCGGACTAGATAATGGAAAACTGTTTTTT | TRBV5-1 | - | - | TRBJ1-4
CASGLETGVGYTF | TGTGCTAGTGGTTTGGAGACAGGGGTAGGCTACACCTTC | TRBV12-5 | TRBD1 | few | TRBJ1-2
CASSLAVETQYF | TGCGCCAGCAGCTTGGCCGTAGAGACCCAGTACTTC | TRBV5-1 | - | - | TRBJ2-5
CASSSPLSQGNSPLHF | TGTGCCAGCAGTTCCCCCTTGTCTCAAGGGAATTCACCCCTCCACTTT | TRBV6-6 | - | - | TRBJ1-6
CASSQETSGLTYEQYF | TGCGCCAGCAGCCAAGAGACTAGCGGGCTGACCTACGAGCAGTACTTC | TRBV4-1 | TRBD2 | - | TRBJ2-7
CSVDRLVASNEQFF | TGCAGCGTTGATCGTCTGGTAGCGAGCAATGAGCAGTTCTTC | TRBV29-1 | - | - | TRBJ2-1
CASRDSISSREQYF | TGTGCCAGCAGGGACAGCATAAGTTCGCGCGAGCAGTACTTC | TRBV6-5 | - | few | TRBJ2-7
CAISESGRGHSNQPQHF | TGTGCCATCAGTGAGTCCGGTAGGGGGCATAGCAATCAGCCCCAGCATTTT | TRBV10-3 | TRBD1 | - | TRBJ1-5
CASSLEGGRGNEQFF | TGCGCCAGCAGCTTGGAGGGGGGGCGAGGGAATGAGCAGTTCTTC | TRBV5-1 | - | - | TRBJ2-1
CASSLDSRTSGKSSYNEQFF | TGCGCCAGCAGCTTGGACAGTAGGACTAGCGGAAAGAGCTCCTACAATGAGCAGTTCTTC | TRBV5-1 | TRBD2 | - | TRBJ2-1
CASSLGLAGSRFF | TGTGCCAGCAGCCTTGGACTAGCGGGAAGTAGGTTCTTC | TRBV5-6 | TRBD2 | - | TRBJ2-1
CASSSRAQNTEAFF | TGTGCCAGCAGTAGCAGGGCCCAAAACACTGAAGCTTTCTTT | TRBV6-5 | - | - | TRBJ1-1
CASSVASFSGNTIYF | TGTGCCAGCAGCGTAGCCAGTTTCTCTGGAAACACCATATATTTT | TRBV9 | - | - | TRBJ1-3
CASSQRLGSASEETQYF | TGTGCCAGCAGCCAAAGATTAGGGTCGGCGTCAGAAGAGACCCAGTACTTC | TRBV14 | - | - | TRBJ2-5
CASSQGDYGYTF | TGTGCCAGCAGCCAAGGGGACTATGGCTACACCTTC | TRBV3-1/TRBV3-2 | - | - | TRBJ1-2
CASSRNGGGYNEQFF | TGTGCCAGCTCACGGAACGGGGGGGGGTACAATGAGCAGTTCTTC | TRBV18 | TRBD2 | - | TRBJ2-1
CASSPGQGNYGYTF | TGTGCCAGCTCACCGGGACAGGGGAACTATGGCTACACCTTC | TRBV18 | TRBD1 | - | TRBJ1-2
CASSSPGEAVYF | TGTGCCAGCAGCTCCCCCGGGGAGGCCGTGTACTTC | TRBV7-3 | - | - | TRBJ2-7
CASTFWGRLAGTYEQYF | TGTGCCAGCACCTTTTGGGGGAGACTAGCGGGAACCTACGAGCAGTACTTC | TRBV5-6 | TRBD2 | - | TRBJ2-7
CASSVDGASGDTQYF | TGTGCCAGCAGCGTAGATGGAGCGTCGGGAGATACGCAGTATTTT | TRBV9 | - | - | TRBJ2-3
CASSYLRDYLNEQFF | TGTGCCAGCAGTTACCTCCGGGACTACCTCAATGAGCAGTTCTTC | TRBV6-2/TRBV6-3 | TRBD2 | - | TRBJ2-1
CASSYDRYNQPQHF | TGTGCCAGCAGTTACGACAGGTACAATCAGCCCCAGCATTTT | TRBV6-5 | - | - | TRBJ1-5
CASSRWTGGGNTIYF | TGTGCCAGCAGCCGATGGACAGGGGGCGGAAACACCATATATTTT | TRBV5-4 | TRBD1 | - | TRBJ1-3
CATSSLAGVRGQFF | TGTGCCACCAGTTCACTAGCGGGGGTACGAGGGCAGTTCTTC | TRBV24-1 | TRBD2 | once | TRBJ2-1
CASSLASGTNEQFF | TGCGCCAGCAGCTTGGCTAGCGGGACCAATGAGCAGTTCTTC | TRBV5-1 | TRBD2 | - | TRBJ2-1
CATSRAHGQGASEQYF | TGTGCCACCAGCAGAGCCCATGGACAGGGGGCTTCCGAGCAGTACTTC | TRBV15 | TRBD1 | - | TRBJ2-7
CASSVTGNSYEQYF | TGTGCCAGCAGCGTCACAGGGAACTCCTACGAGCAGTACTTC | TRBV9 | - | few | TRBJ2-7
CASSEALWATNEKLFF | TGTGCCAGCAGTGAAGCGCTTTGGGCCACTAATGAAAAACTGTTTTTT | TRBV2 | - | - | TRBJ1-4
CASRGTGTASYEQYF | TGTGCCAGTAGGGGCACCGGGACAGCCAGCTACGAGCAGTACTTC | TRBV19 | TRBD1 | - | TRBJ2-7
CASSLLGLDGYTF | TGCGCCAGCAGCTTGTTAGGGTTGGACGGCTACACCTTC | TRBV5-1 | - | once | TRBJ1-2
CASSFRQSTDTQYF | TGCGCCAGCAGCTTTAGGCAGAGCACAGATACGCAGTATTTT | TRBV5-1 | - | - | TRBJ2-3
CASSPRTAATNEKLFF | TGTGCCAGTAGTCCGAGGACAGCTGCAACTAATGAAAAACTGTTTTTT | TRBV19 | - | - | TRBJ1-4
CASSSLRGQPQHF | TGCGCCAGCAGCTCTCTCAGGGGTCAGCCCCAGCATTTT | TRBV4-1 | - | - | TRBJ1-5
CAWSPVGGGWTQYF | TGTGCCTGGAGTCCGGTGGGTGGAGGTTGGACGCAGTATTTT | TRBV30 | - | - | TRBJ2-3
CASSFNRGIYGYTF | TGTGCCAGCAGCTTCAACAGGGGTATCTATGGCTACACCTTC | TRBV7-9 | TRBD1 | - | TRBJ1-2
CASSFGRTNTGELFF | TGTGCCAGCAGCTTTGGACGAACGAACACCGGGGAGCTGTTTTTT | TRBV5-5 | - | few | TRBJ2-2
CASSNSGGAYNEQFF | TGTGCCAGCAGTAATAGCGGGGGGGCCTACAATGAGCAGTTCTTC | TRBV2 | TRBD2 | - | TRBJ2-1
CASSLAGTGGLRETQYF | TGTGCCAGCAGCCTTGCCGGGACAGGGGGTTTAAGGGAGACCCAGTACTTC | TRBV3-1/TRBV3-2 | TRBD1 | - | TRBJ2-5
CASSYSGQETQYF | TGTGCCAGCAGTTACTCAGGTCAAGAGACCCAGTACTTC | TRBV6-2/TRBV6-3 | - | - | TRBJ2-5